This TCR beta chain was documented in a study of cytomegalovirus exposure and HLA in healthy donors. Study outcomes and limitations: TCR beta chains numbering more than 150 were designated cytomegalovirus-associated. CMV serostatus stood as the only immune exposure information on hand. An assumption of roughly uniform sequencing depth across donors underlay the presence/absence analyses.

The PCR used 60 Vbeta and 13 Jbeta primers. The table came from immunoSEQ multiplex PCR; TCRdb's copy has only in-frame clones and leaves some out. The table lists 80,000 to 95,000 clones, about 76% of them singletons. Note on this clone: The antigen is not known.

Specimen: PBMCs. This clonotype was obtained from a woman in her forties in good health and CMV-seropositive.

The CDR3 DNA follows: TGTGCCAGCTCACCACCGAGCCCCACAGGGGAACGGTACGAGCAGTACTTC. Its translation is CASSPPSPTGERYEQYF. J is TRBJ2-7 and V is TRBV18; 7 bases agree with TRBD1. This CDR3 has 17 amino acids. Germline CDR1 and CDR2: KGHSH and LQKENI. V trimming: 0 bases; J trimming: 4 bases; junction bases outside the gene matches: 12. Looking up the rest from reference TRBV18 and TRBJ2-7 gives the full variable domain: NAGVMQNPRHLVRRRGQEARLRCSPMKGHSHVYWYRQLPEEGLKFMVYLQKENIIDESGMPKERFSAEFPKEGPSILRIQQVVRGDSAAYFCASSPPSPTGERYEQYFGPGTRLTVT.